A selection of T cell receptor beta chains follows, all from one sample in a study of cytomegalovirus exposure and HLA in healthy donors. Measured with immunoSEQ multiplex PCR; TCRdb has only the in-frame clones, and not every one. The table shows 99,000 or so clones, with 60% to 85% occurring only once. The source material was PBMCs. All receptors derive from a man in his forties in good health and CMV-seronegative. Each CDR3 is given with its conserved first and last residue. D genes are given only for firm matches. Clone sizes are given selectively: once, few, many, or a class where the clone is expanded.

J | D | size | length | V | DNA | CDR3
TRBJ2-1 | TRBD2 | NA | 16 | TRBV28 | TGTGCCAGCAGCCCCACTAGCGGGGGGGCCTACAATGAGCAGTTCTTC | CASSPTSGGAYNEQFF
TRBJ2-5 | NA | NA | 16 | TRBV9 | TGTGCCAGCAGCCCAACAGCGGGACAGGCGGGGGAGACCCAGTACTTC | CASSPTAGQAGETQYF
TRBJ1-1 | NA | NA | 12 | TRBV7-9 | TGTGCCAGCACCACCGCCGGACAGAGGCCTTTCTTT | CASTTAGQRPFF
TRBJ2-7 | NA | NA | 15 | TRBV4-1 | TGCGCCAGCAGCGTCACGGGATCGGGGTCCTACGAGCAGTACTTC | CASSVTGSGSYEQYF
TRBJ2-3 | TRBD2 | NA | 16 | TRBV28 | TGTGCCAGCAGTTCCCAGACTAGCGGGGGGGCGCGTACGCAGTATTTT | CASSSQTSGGARTQYF
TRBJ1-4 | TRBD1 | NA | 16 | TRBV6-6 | TGTGCCAGCAGTTACGTGACAGGGAGTACTAATGAAAAACTGTTTTTT | CASSYVTGSTNEKLFF
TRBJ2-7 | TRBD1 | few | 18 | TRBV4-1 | TGCGCCAGCAGCCACTCCCGTTTGGATAGGACAGGGGGAGCCGAGCAGTACTTC | CASSHSRLDRTGGAEQYF
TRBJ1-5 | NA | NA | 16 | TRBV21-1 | TGTGCCAGCAGCATGGGACAGGGGGCGCTTCGGCAGCCCCAGCATTTT | CASSMGQGALRQPQHF
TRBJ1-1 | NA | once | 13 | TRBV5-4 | TGTGTGGGCGGAGGAATCATGAACACTGAAGCTTTCTTT | CVGGGIMNTEAFF
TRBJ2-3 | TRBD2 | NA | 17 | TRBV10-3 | TGTGCCATCAGTGAGTCTTGGCTAGCGGGTACCACAGATACGCAGTATTTT | CAISESWLAGTTDTQYF
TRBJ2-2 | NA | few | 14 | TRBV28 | TGTGCCAGCAGTTTAGGGCAGGGCAGTAGGGAGCTGTTTTTT | CASSLGQGSRELFF
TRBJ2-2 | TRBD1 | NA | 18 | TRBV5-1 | TGCGCCAGCAGCCCAACCAACCTCGGGACAGTGAACACCGGGGAGCTGTTTTTT | CASSPTNLGTVNTGELFF
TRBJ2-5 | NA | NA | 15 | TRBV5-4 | TGTGCCAGCAGTCTAGGACGGACTAAAGCGGAGACCCAGTACTTC | CASSLGRTKAETQYF
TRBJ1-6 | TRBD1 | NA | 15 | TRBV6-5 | TGTGCCAGCAGATTCGACAGGGGGGATAATTCACCCCTCCACTTT | CASRFDRGDNSPLHF
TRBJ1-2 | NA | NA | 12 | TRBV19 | TGTGCCAGTATCCAGGGTAACTATGGCTACACCTTC | CASIQGNYGYTF